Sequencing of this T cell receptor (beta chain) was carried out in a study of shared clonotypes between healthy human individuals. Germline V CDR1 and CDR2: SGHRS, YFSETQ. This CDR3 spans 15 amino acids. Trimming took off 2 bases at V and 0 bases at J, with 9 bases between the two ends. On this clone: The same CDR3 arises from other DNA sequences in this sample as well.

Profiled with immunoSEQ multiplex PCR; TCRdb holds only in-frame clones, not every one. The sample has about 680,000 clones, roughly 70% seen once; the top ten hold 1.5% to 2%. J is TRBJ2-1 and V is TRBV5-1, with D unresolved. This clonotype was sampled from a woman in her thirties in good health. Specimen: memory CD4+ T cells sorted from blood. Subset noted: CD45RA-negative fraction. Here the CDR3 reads CASSLQSGSYNEQFF. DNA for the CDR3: TGCGCCAGCAGCTTACAGTCCGGCTCCTACAATGAGCAGTTCTTC.